This T cell receptor (beta chain) was retrieved from a study of T cell responses to AZD1222 COVID-19 vaccine. Overall study findings and caveats: Baseline serostatus was positive in only a handful of AZD1222 recipients. No day 14 peak samples; only post-peak repertoires were characterized. Clonal diversity was possibly underestimated; the donors were predominantly white British and more often female. Nearly half of spike-specific TCRs reportedly target unmutated variant regions.

On this clone: Its antigen remains unidentified.

Germline lookup yields CDR1 LGHDT and CDR2 YNNKEL (reference sequence). CDR3 length: 15 residues. The V and J ends lost 4 bases and 3 bases, in that order; junction bases with no gene match: 2. The protocol was immunoSEQ multiplex PCR, while the TCRdb copy is restricted to in-frame clones and leaves out a portion. The sample contains 250,000 to 300,000 clones, 90% to 95% of which appear only once. Sequences were derived from peripheral blood, sampled 28 days after the second AZD1222 dose. This receptor was taken from an adult who received the AZD1222 COVID-19 vaccine. The genes are TRBV3-1 (or the pseudogene TRBV3-2) and TRBJ2-3; TRBD2 matches 12 bases. DNA of the CDR3: TGTGCCAGCAGCCGACTAGCGGGGGCTACAGATACGCAGTATTTT. It specifies CASSRLAGATDTQYF.